A selection of T cell receptor beta chains follows, all from one sample in a study of OX40 agonist ivuxolimab in advanced cancers. Sequencing was performed with immunoSEQ multiplex PCR; in TCRdb, only in-frame clones are kept and a portion is missing. The sample yields over 60,000 clones, approximately 83% seen once. This material consisted of CD4+ or CD8+ T cells sorted from blood, taken in a trial of the OX40 agonist ivuxolimab. Every receptor here comes from an adult with an advanced solid tumor such as melanoma, head and neck, liver or kidney cancer. Both conserved end residues are part of each CDR3. A D gene is named only where the DNA matches it firmly. Some rows have no size entry. The others give once, few or many, or a class for an expanded clone.

size	V	D	J	DNA	CDR3
-	TRBV7-2	-	TRBJ2-7	TGTGCCAGCAGCCAAAGGATGGGTGGCGAGCAGTACTTC	CASSQRMGGEQYF
-	TRBV7-9	-	TRBJ2-2	TGTGCCAGCGGGGGGCGTTTGAACACCGGGGAGCTGTTTTTT	CASGGRLNTGELFF
-	TRBV18	-	TRBJ2-1	TGTGCCAGCTCACCAAACAATGAGCAGTTCTTC	CASSPNNEQFF
few	TRBV7-2	-	TRBJ2-2	TGTGCCAGCAGCACAGGTGGCGGATTAACCGGGGAGCTGTTTTTT	CASSTGGGLTGELFF
-	TRBV7-2	TRBD2	TRBJ2-7	TGTGCCAGCAGCTTAGAACCGGGACTAGTTTACGAGCAGTACTTC	CASSLEPGLVYEQYF
-	TRBV28	TRBD1	TRBJ1-2	TGTGCCAGTGGGACAGGTCCAAGGGGGGGCTACACCTTC	CASGTGPRGGYTF
once	TRBV2	TRBD2	TRBJ2-5	TGTGCCAGCAGTGTCTACGGGGGGGCCGGAGAGACCCAGTACTTC	CASSVYGGAGETQYF
-	TRBV11-2	-	TRBJ1-4	TGTGCCAGCAGCCCTGTTGGGGCGGGGGGTGAAAAACTGTTTTTT	CASSPVGAGGEKLFF
-	TRBV6-5	TRBD2	TRBJ2-2	TGTGCCACCAAGCTAGCGGGGGGTTGGACCGGGGAGCTGTTTTTT	CATKLAGGWTGELFF
-	TRBV6-1	TRBD2	TRBJ2-3	TGTGCCAGCAGTGCTTCCGGGACTAGCGGGGGCACAGATACGCAGTATTTT	CASSASGTSGGTDTQYF
-	TRBV7-2	TRBD1	TRBJ1-1	TGTGCCAGCAGCAGAGGACAGGGTAGAACTGAAGCTTTCTTT	CASSRGQGRTEAFF
-	TRBV6-5	TRBD1	TRBJ2-5	TGTGCCAGCAGTTACAAGCAGGGGGCGCGAGAGACCCAGTACTTC	CASSYKQGARETQYF
-	TRBV7-7	-	TRBJ2-3	TGTGCCTGCAGTAGGGGCGGCACAGATACGCAGTATTTT	CACSRGGTDTQYF
-	TRBV4-2	-	TRBJ2-3	TGTGCCAGCAGCCCTCTAGGGTCTGAAGATACGCAGTATTTT	CASSPLGSEDTQYF
-	TRBV27	-	TRBJ1-6	TGTGCCAGCAGTGTCCTCAGGGGAAGCGGGCATAATTCACCCCTCCACTTT	CASSVLRGSGHNSPLHF
-	TRBV19	TRBD1	TRBJ1-4	TGTGCCAGTAGGGGACAGAATAATGAAAAACTGTTTTTT	CASRGQNNEKLFF
once	TRBV7-9	-	TRBJ1-2	TGTGCCAGCAGCTTAGTCACGGACTATGGCTACACCTTC	CASSLVTDYGYTF
once	TRBV21-1	-	TRBJ1-1	TGTGCCAGCAGCAAAAAGGACAGCATGAACACTGAAGCTTTCTTT	CASSKKDSMNTEAFF
-	TRBV6-5	-	TRBJ1-2	TGTGCCAGCAAGGGCACAGACCTAGCTAACTATGGCTACACCTTC	CASKGTDLANYGYTF
-	TRBV11-2	-	TRBJ1-5	TGTGCCAGCAGCTTAGGGTTCGGTGATCAGCCCCAGCATTTT	CASSLGFGDQPQHF
few	TRBV7-6	TRBD1	TRBJ2-7	TGTGCCAGCAGCACGGGACAGATCTACGAGCAGTACTTC	CASSTGQIYEQYF
-	TRBV7-9	-	TRBJ1-2	TGTGCCAGCAGCTCCGAGACTTGGGGCTATGGCTACACCTTC	CASSSETWGYGYTF
-	TRBV5-5	TRBD1	TRBJ1-3	TGTGCCAGCAGCTTGGATTTAGCGGGACAGTCGAACACCATATATTTT	CASSLDLAGQSNTIYF
-	TRBV5-6	-	TRBJ1-1	TGTGCCAGCAGCCCCCGATCTATTGACAGGAATGAAGCTTTCTTT	CASSPRSIDRNEAFF
-	TRBV27	-	TRBJ1-6	TGTGCCAGCAGTAGCCCGGGGTCCAATTCACCCCTCCACTTT	CASSSPGSNSPLHF
-	TRBV6-1	-	TRBJ1-2	TGTGCCAGCAGTACTCAGACAGCTTCTAACTATGGCTACACCTTC	CASSTQTASNYGYTF
-	TRBV7-7	TRBD1	TRBJ2-1	TGTGCCAGCAGCTCATCAGGGGGACCCTACAATGAGCAGTTCTTC	CASSSSGGPYNEQFF
-	TRBV12-5	-	TRBJ2-3	TGTGCTAGTGGTTTGATTCTAGGAGATACGCAGTATTTT	CASGLILGDTQYF
-	TRBV7-2	TRBD1	TRBJ1-2	TGTGCCAGCAGCCCCGGGACAGCCAACTATGGCTACACCTTC	CASSPGTANYGYTF
few	TRBV7-2	-	TRBJ2-5	TGTGCCAGCAGCCCTGACTCGTTCCAAGAGACCCAGTACTTC	CASSPDSFQETQYF
-	TRBV18	-	TRBJ1-1	TGTGCCAGCTCATTACGCCGGGGGGGGCAAAACACTGAAGCTTTCTTT	CASSLRRGGQNTEAFF
-	TRBV6-5	TRBD1	TRBJ2-7	TGTGCCACACGTAATCGGGACAGGGAGTACTTC	CATRNRDREYF
-	TRBV5-8	TRBD1	TRBJ2-5	TGTGCCAGCCGACCCCTAGGACAGGGGATAGAGACCCAGTACTTC	CASRPLGQGIETQYF
-	TRBV15	TRBD1	TRBJ1-4	TGTGCCACCAGCAGGGACAGGGGAGCTGAAAAACTGTTTTTT	CATSRDRGAEKLFF
-	TRBV7-3	TRBD2	TRBJ2-1	TGTGCCAGCAGCCTAGCGGGAGAGCAGTTCTTC	CASSLAGEQFF
once	TRBV6-1	TRBD2	TRBJ2-1	TGTGCCAGCGGTGGGACTAGCGGGGCCCTTTACAATGAGCAGTTCTTC	CASGGTSGALYNEQFF